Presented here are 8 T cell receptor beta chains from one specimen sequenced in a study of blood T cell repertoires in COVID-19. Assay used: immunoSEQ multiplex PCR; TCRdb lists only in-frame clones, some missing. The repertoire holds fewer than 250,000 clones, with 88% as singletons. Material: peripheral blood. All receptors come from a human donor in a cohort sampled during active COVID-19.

The CDR3 DNA sequence: TGTGCCAGCAGTTGGACAGGGAGGAGTCAGCCCCAGCATTTT. Translation: CASSWTGRSQPQHF. The V gene is TRBV28, the J gene TRBJ1-5; 8 bases line up with TRBD1. The CDR3 runs 14 residues. In germline, CDR1 is MDHEN, CDR2 SYDVKM. The junction had 5 bases not matched to a gene; V was cut back by 4 bases and J by 6 bases.

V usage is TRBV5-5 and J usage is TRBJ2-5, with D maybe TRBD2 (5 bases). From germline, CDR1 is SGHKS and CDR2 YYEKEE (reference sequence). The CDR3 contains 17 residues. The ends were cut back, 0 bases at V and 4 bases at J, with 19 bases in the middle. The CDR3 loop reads CASSLGPTGPGLETQYF. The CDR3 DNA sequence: TGTGCCAGCAGCTTGGGCCCCACCGGTCCGGGGTTAGAGACCCAGTACTTC.

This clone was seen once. The CDR3: CASSPFGQGPLNTEAFF. CDR3 nucleotides: TGTGCCAGTAGTCCCTTCGGACAGGGACCCTTGAACACTGAAGCTTTCTTT. The chain is built from TRBV19 and TRBJ1-1; the match to TRBD1 covers 8 bases. V trimming: 5 bases; J trimming: 0 bases; junction bases outside the gene matches: 11. In germline, CDR1 is LNHDA, CDR2 SQIVND (reference sequence). The CDR3 runs to 17 residues.

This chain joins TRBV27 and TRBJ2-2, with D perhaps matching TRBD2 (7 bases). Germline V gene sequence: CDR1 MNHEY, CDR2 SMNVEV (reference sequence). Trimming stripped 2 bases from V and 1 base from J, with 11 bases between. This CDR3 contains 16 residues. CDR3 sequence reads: CASSLGGGRNTGELFF. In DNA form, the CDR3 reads TGTGCCAGCAGTTTAGGGGGGGGCCGGAACACCGGGGAGCTGTTTTTT.

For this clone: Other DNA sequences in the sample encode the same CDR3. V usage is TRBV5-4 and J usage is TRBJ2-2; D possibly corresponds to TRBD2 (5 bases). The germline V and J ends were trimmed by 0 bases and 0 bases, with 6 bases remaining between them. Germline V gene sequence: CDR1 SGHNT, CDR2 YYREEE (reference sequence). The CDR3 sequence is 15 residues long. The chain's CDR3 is CASSLAGANTGELFF. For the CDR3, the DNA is TGTGCCAGCAGCTTGGCCGGGGCGAACACCGGGGAGCTGTTTTTT. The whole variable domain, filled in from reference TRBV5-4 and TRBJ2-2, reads ETGVTQSPTHLIKTRGQQVTLRCSSQSGHNTVSWYQQALGQGPQFIFQYYREEENGRGNFPPRFSGLQFPNYSSELNVNALELDDSALYLCASSLAGANTGELFFGEGSRLTVL.

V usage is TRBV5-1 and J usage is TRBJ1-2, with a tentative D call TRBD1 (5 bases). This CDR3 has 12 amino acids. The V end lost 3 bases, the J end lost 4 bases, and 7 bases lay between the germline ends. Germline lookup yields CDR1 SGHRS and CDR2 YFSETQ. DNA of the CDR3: TGCGCCAGCAGCTACGACAGCTATGGCTACACCTTC. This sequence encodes CASSYDSYGYTF. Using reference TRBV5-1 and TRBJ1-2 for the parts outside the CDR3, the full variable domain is KAGVTQTPRYLIKTRGQQVTLSCSPISGHRSVSWYQQTPGQGLQFLFEYFSETQRNKGNFPGRFSGRQFSNSRSEMNVSTLELGDSALYLCASSYDSYGYTFGSGTRLTVV.

The chain's CDR3 is CASSDRTTPSYEQYF. In nucleotides, the CDR3 is TGTGCCAGCAGTGACCGGACTACTCCCTCCTACGAGCAGTACTTC. V and J are TRBV27 and TRBJ2-7, with D possibly matching TRBD2 (6 bases). The CDR3 loop spans 15 amino acids. V lost 5 bases to trimming and J lost 0 bases, with 14 bases between them. From germline, CDR1 is MNHEY and CDR2 SMNVEV (reference sequence).

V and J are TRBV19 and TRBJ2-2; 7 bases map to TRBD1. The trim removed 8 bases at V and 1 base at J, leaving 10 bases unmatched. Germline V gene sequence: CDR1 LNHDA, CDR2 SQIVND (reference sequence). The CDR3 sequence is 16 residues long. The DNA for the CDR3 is TGTGCCAGTCGAACCCCGGGACAGAAGAACACCGGGGAGCTGTTTTTT. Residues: CASRTPGQKNTGELFF.